The 15 T cell receptor beta chains presented below share a single source sample, sequenced in a study of blood T cell repertoires in COVID-19. Measured with immunoSEQ multiplex PCR; TCRdb has only the in-frame clones, and not every one. The sample yields roughly 140,000 clones, 84% seen once. Input material: peripheral blood. These receptors were collected from a human donor in a cohort sampled during active COVID-19.

This sequence joins TRBV2 and TRBJ2-2, with 10 positions matching TRBD2. CDR3 length: 15 residues. In germline, CDR1 is SNHLY, CDR2 FYNNEI. Trimming took 3 bases from V and 6 from J; bases not matched to a gene: 4. The CDR3 sequence: CASSDGAGGPGELFF. CDR3 nucleotides: TGTGCCAGCAGTGATGGAGCGGGGGGGCCCGGGGAGCTGTTTTTT.

The chain uses TRBV10-3 and TRBJ1-6; TRBD1 might be the D (6 bases). The CDR3 loop spans 15 amino acids. V was clipped by 0 bases and J by 7 bases, with 10 bases between them. Per germline, CDR1 ENHRY and CDR2 SYGVKD. CDR3 residues: CAISESRQGNSPLHF. The CDR3 DNA reads as TGTGCCATCAGTGAGTCGCGTCAGGGGAATTCACCCCTCCACTTT.

The chain uses TRBV30 and TRBJ2-7; D might be TRBD1 (6 bases). Germline CDR1 GTSNPN, CDR2 SVGIG (reference sequence). Trimming took off 5 bases at V and 2 bases at J, with 10 bases between the two ends. The CDR3 has 12 residues. The CDR3 protein is CAWEDRAYEQYF. The CDR3 DNA follows: TGTGCCTGGGAGGACAGAGCCTACGAGCAGTACTTC.

The rearrangement joins TRBV14 to TRBJ1-4; TRBD1 might be the D (5 bases). V dropped 1 base and J dropped 8 bases, with 14 bases sitting between them. This CDR3 contains 15 residues. The germline gives CDR1 SGHDN, CDR2 FVKESK. The CDR3 region has the DNA TGTGCCAGCAGCCAAGGAAAGGGGCTGGGAGAAAAACTGTTTTTT. This codes for CASSQGKGLGEKLFF. Using reference TRBV14 and TRBJ1-4 for the parts outside the CDR3, the full variable domain is EAGVTQFPSHSVIEKGQTVTLRCDPISGHDNLYWYRRVMGKEIKFLLHFVKESKQDESGMPNNRFLAERTGGTYSTLKVQPAELEDSGVYFCASSQGKGLGEKLFFGSGTQLSVL.

The rearrangement links TRBV10-2 to TRBJ2-7; 9 bases map to TRBD1. With 4 bases clipped from V and 7 bases from J, the junction kept 8 bases outside the gene matches. The V gene's germline CDR1 is WSHSY and CDR2 SAAADI. There are 14 residues in the CDR3. For the CDR3, the DNA is TGCGCCAGCAGTGGAGGACAGGGGACGGGAGAGCAGTACTTC. Residues: CASSGGQGTGEQYF.

This clone is a singleton in its sample. The CDR3 carries no conserved terminal phenylalanine or tryptophan, so it likely arises from a read error. The DNA is omitted, as the CDR3 cannot be located on it reliably, and the CDR3 follows TCRdb's listing. The CDR3 here is CASSQKGAGEV. The V and J genes are TRBV6-6 and TRBJ1-2; TRBD1 is the table's D call, not checked against the DNA. Per germline, CDR1 MNHNY and CDR2 SVGAGI (reference sequence). The CDR3 adds up to 11 amino acids, both ends counted.

The chain uses TRBV4-3 and TRBJ2-2; possibly TRBD2 for D (7 bases). The CDR3 spans 16 residues. Per germline, CDR1 LGHNA and CDR2 YSLEER. V was trimmed by 4 bases and J by 3 bases, leaving 15 bases between them. The CDR3 sequence: CASSPLGGGDTGELFF. CDR3 nucleotide sequence: TGCGCCAGCAGCCCCCTAGGGGGGGGTGACACCGGGGAGCTGTTTTTT.

The genes are TRBV19 and TRBJ1-1; D is possibly TRBD1 (6 bases). V was trimmed by 6 bases and J by 5 bases, leaving 13 bases between them. Germline values: CDR1 LNHDA, CDR2 SQIVND (reference sequence). The CDR3 runs 13 residues. The CDR3, as DNA: TGTGCCAGTAGCTACAGGGTCACGACTGAAGCTTTCTTT. Amino acids: CASSYRVTTEAFF.

The chain is built from TRBV28 and TRBJ1-1; no definite D call. The V end lost 3 bases, the J end lost 5 bases, and 10 bases lay between the germline ends. The CDR3 is made up of 13 amino acids. Germline loops: CDR1 MDHEN, CDR2 SYDVKM. The CDR3 region is CASSLSGSTEAFF. DNA of the CDR3: TGTGCCAGCAGTTTGTCGGGAAGTACTGAAGCTTTCTTT.

This chain uses TRBV5-1 with TRBJ2-5; 8 nucleotides line up with TRBD2. The CDR3 loop spans 16 amino acids. The V and J ends lost 4 bases and 4 bases, in that order; junction bases with no gene match: 12. The germline CDR1 and CDR2 sequences are SGHRS and YFSETQ. DNA of the CDR3: TGCGCCAGCAGCCAACGGGGGGGGTCGTTGGGAGAGACCCAGTACTTC. It encodes CASSQRGGSLGETQYF. The full variable domain, its missing parts supplied by reference TRBV5-1 and TRBJ2-5, is KAGVTQTPRYLIKTRGQQVTLSCSPISGHRSVSWYQQTPGQGLQFLFEYFSETQRNKGNFPGRFSGRQFSNSRSEMNVSTLELGDSALYLCASSQRGGSLGETQYFGPGTRLLVL.

The V call is TRBV4-1, the J call TRBJ2-2; TRBD1 agrees at 9 bases. This CDR3 comprises 15 residues. J was trimmed by 9 bases and V by 4 bases; bases with no gene match: 9. Germline V gives CDR1 MGHRA, CDR2 YSYEKL. Written as DNA, the CDR3 is TGCGCCAGCAGCCTAAGTATGGGACAGGGTAGGGAGCTGTTTTTT. Amino acid sequence: CASSLSMGQGRELFF.

V is TRBV7-3 and J is TRBJ2-7, with a tentative D call TRBD2 (6 bases). The germline CDR1 and CDR2 sequences are SGHTA and FQGTGA. The CDR3 is 14 amino acids. V was clipped by 8 bases and J by 5 bases, with 19 bases between them. CDR3 sequence reads: CASSGHLGRHEQYF. The CDR3 region has the DNA TGTGCCAGCTCGGGGCACCTAGGGAGGCACGAGCAGTACTTC.

The chain joins TRBV24-1 to TRBJ2-5, with 8 bases fitting TRBD1. Germline V gene sequence: CDR1 KGHDR, CDR2 SFDVKD. The V segment lost 3 bases and the J segment 5 bases; nucleotides outside the gene matches: 4. The CDR3 consists of 14 residues. The CDR3 reads CATSDRRDRETQYF. CDR3 coding DNA: TGTGCCACCAGTGATCGCCGGGACAGGGAGACCCAGTACTTC.

V is TRBV29-1 and J is TRBJ2-3, with D maybe TRBD1 (6 bases). Between the trimmed V and J ends, which lost 8 bases and 2 bases, there was a span of 11 bases. The V gene's germline CDR1 is SQVTM and CDR2 ANQGSEA. The CDR3 has 12 residues. CDR3 DNA sequence: TGCAGCTCCAACAGGGCCACAGATACGCAGTATTTT. It encodes CSSNRATDTQYF.

The gene calls are TRBV28 and TRBJ1-6; unclear D gene. In germline, CDR1 is MDHEN, CDR2 SYDVKM. V gave up 7 bases and J gave up 14 bases, with 21 bases separating them. The CDR3 covers 14 residues. CDR3 sequence (DNA): TGTGCCAGCACCATGGGAGGGTACGTTCTTACCCTCCACTTT. Translated: CASTMGGYVLTLHF.